A single sample is the source of the 24 T cell receptor beta chains below, sequenced in a study of blood T cell repertoires in COVID-19. This table comes from immunoSEQ multiplex PCR, and its TCRdb copy is limited to in-frame clones, with some not included. The sample contains approximately 190,000 clones, roughly four fifths of which appear only once. Sequencing was carried out using PBMCs or T cells enriched from blood (not recorded which). Receptors were obtained from a man aged 35-49 years who had recovered from COVID-19.

The chain carries TRBV27 and TRBJ2-7, with TRBD1 identical over 7 bases. Germline V gives CDR1 MNHEY, CDR2 SMNVEV (reference sequence). V lost 5 bases, J lost 3 bases, and 7 bases stayed unmatched. The CDR3 length is 14 residues. The CDR3 DNA is TGTGCCAGCAGTCCGGGACAGACCATCTACGAGCAGTACTTC. Translated, it gives CASSPGQTIYEQYF.

This clone was observed once. This chain links TRBV19 with TRBJ1-2, with TRBD1 matching over 7 bases. Germline V gives CDR1 LNHDA, CDR2 SQIVND (reference sequence). The CDR3 spans 12 residues. J gave up 3 bases and V 8 bases, and 3 bases lay outside the gene matches. CDR3 in amino acids: CASVDRDYGYTF. DNA for the CDR3: TGTGCCAGTGTAGACAGGGACTATGGCTACACCTTC.

CDR3 bases: TGTGCCTGGAGTGTATCGGATATGCGGGGCTACACCTTC. Amino acid sequence: CAWSVSDMRGYTF. V is TRBV30 and J is TRBJ1-2, with no clear D. The CDR3 has 13 amino acids. The germline gives CDR1 GTSNPN, CDR2 SVGIG (reference sequence). Trimming left V 0 bases short and J 8 bases short, with 13 bases between.

The chain joins TRBV7-2 to TRBJ1-2; D perhaps matches TRBD1 (5 bases). CDR3 size: 13 residues. V lost 5 bases, J lost 10 bases, and 17 bases lay in between. The germline V gene has CDR1 SGHTA and CDR2 FQGNSA. The CDR3 spells CASSPDRESAYTF. DNA for the CDR3: TGTGCCAGCAGCCCTGACAGAGAGTCTGCCTACACCTTC.

The chain links TRBV11-2 to TRBJ2-3, with 14 bases that match TRBD2. The CDR3 loop spans 17 amino acids. Germline V gene data show CDR1 as SGHAT and CDR2 as FQNNGV. V shed 5 bases, J shed 2 bases, and the junction held 6 bases outside the gene matches. CDR3 in DNA: TGTGCCAGCAGCCCGAGGACTAGCGGGGGGCACACAGATACGCAGTATTTT. As protein: CASSPRTSGGHTDTQYF.

The genes are TRBV14 and TRBJ1-2; D is undetermined. This CDR3 is built from 15 residues. The V gene's germline CDR1 is SGHDN and CDR2 FVKESK. The V gene lost 1 base and the J gene lost 6 bases, with 15 bases spanning the gap. In nucleotides, the CDR3 is TGTGCCAGCAGCCAAGGGCGGGTCTGGACTCATGGCTACACCTTC. Translated: CASSQGRVWTHGYTF.

This clone was seen a few times. The chain employs TRBV7-8 and TRBJ1-5; 11 positions agree with TRBD1. Germline CDR1 and CDR2: SGHVS and FQNEAQ. This CDR3 contains 18 residues. The ends lost 3 bases at V and 2 bases at J; junction bases unmatched: 9. The CDR3 bases are TGTGCCAGCAGCTTCGGGACAGGGGGTACAAGTGGCAATCAGCCCCAGCATTTT. Its translation is CASSFGTGGTSGNQPQHF.

CDR3 in DNA: TGCGCCAGCAGCCCGACAGGGGGCGGGGTGCGCACAGATACGCAGTATTTT. The encoded protein is CASSPTGGGVRTDTQYF. J is TRBJ2-3 and V is TRBV5-1; 10 nucleotides line up with TRBD1. J was trimmed by 1 base and V by 4 bases; bases with no gene match: 9. Germline values: CDR1 SGHRS, CDR2 YFSETQ. The CDR3 runs 17 residues. Using reference TRBV5-1 and TRBJ2-3 for the parts outside the CDR3, the full variable domain is KAGVTQTPRYLIKTRGQQVTLSCSPISGHRSVSWYQQTPGQGLQFLFEYFSETQRNKGNFPGRFSGRQFSNSRSEMNVSTLELGDSALYLCASSPTGGGVRTDTQYFGPGTRLTVL.

V is TRBV3-1 (or the pseudogene TRBV3-2) and J is TRBJ2-5; 7 nucleotides align to TRBD1. After removal of 8 bases from V and 2 bases from J, the junction contained 11 bases not matched to a gene. Per the germline V gene, CDR1 is LGHDT and CDR2 is YNNKEL (reference sequence). CDR3 size: 15 residues. CDR3 coding DNA: TGTGCCAGCGGAACGAAGGGGGCGCGGCAAGAGACCCAGTACTTC. This codes for CASGTKGARQETQYF.

The rearrangement links TRBV12-3 or TRBV12-4 to TRBJ1-1, with a possible D match to TRBD1 (5 bases). Between the trimmed V and J ends, which lost 7 bases and 4 bases, there was a span of 13 bases. The CDR3 length is 13 residues. CDR3 amino acids: CASILSGGTEAFF. The CDR3 DNA follows: TGTGCCAGCATCTTATCCGGGGGCACTGAAGCTTTCTTT.

The chain carries TRBV7-2 and TRBJ1-2; 12 nucleotides agree with TRBD1. Looked up from germline, CDR1 is SGHTA and CDR2 is FQGNSA. Unmatched junction bases numbered 12, after V lost 5 bases and J lost 8 bases. The CDR3 covers 16 residues. The CDR3 DNA sequence: TGTGCCAGCAGCCCTGGGGGGACAGGGGGCCCTAGAGGCTACACCTTC. This codes for CASSPGGTGGPRGYTF.

J is TRBJ2-7 and V is TRBV5-4, with 10 bases matching TRBD2. Per the germline V gene, CDR1 is SGHNT and CDR2 is YYREEE (reference sequence). The CDR3 totals 14 residues. The ends lost 4 bases at V and 7 bases at J; junction bases unmatched: 8. The CDR3 spells CASSPEGLAWEQYF. In nucleotides, the CDR3 is TGTGCCAGCAGCCCAGAGGGACTAGCGTGGGAGCAGTACTTC.

This rearrangement joins TRBV7-8 to TRBJ1-2, with 9 bases aligning to TRBD1. Germline CDR1 and CDR2: SGHVS and FQNEAQ. Trimming removed 6 bases from V and 8 bases from J; junction bases left unmatched: 16. The CDR3 runs 16 residues. This chain's CDR3 is CASSLRTAGTGSGYTF. For the CDR3, the DNA is TGTGCCAGCAGTCTAAGAACAGCCGGGACAGGGAGCGGCTACACCTTC.

This rearrangement joins TRBV28 to TRBJ1-2; D not resolved. The length of the CDR3 is 15 residues. V was clipped by 3 bases and J by 8 bases, with 19 bases between them. Per germline, CDR1 MDHEN and CDR2 SYDVKM. The CDR3 DNA sequence: TGTGCCAGCAGTTTGCCCCGGGCCAGCGGACGCGGCTACACCTTC. Its protein product is CASSLPRASGRGYTF.

The chain recombines TRBV6-2 or TRBV6-3 with TRBJ2-7, with a tentative D call TRBD1 (6 bases). CDR3 length equals 16 residues. V shed 5 bases and J shed 5 bases, with 22 bases lying between them. The germline V gene has CDR1 MNHEY and CDR2 SVGEGT. CDR3 in DNA: TGTGCCAGCAGTCCCAGCCGACAGGCCTATAACCACGAGCAGTACTTC. This translates into CASSPSRQAYNHEQYF.

The chain recombines TRBV5-4 with TRBJ2-6, with D unresolved. This CDR3 spans 15 amino acids. The germline V and J ends were trimmed by 5 bases and 2 bases, with 11 bases remaining between them. CDR1 is SGHNT and CDR2 is YYREEE in the germline V gene (reference sequence). CDR3 sequence: CASSDATTGANVLTF. DNA for the CDR3: TGTGCCAGCAGTGATGCGACAACTGGGGCCAACGTCCTGACTTTC.

The chain joins TRBV30 to TRBJ1-1; a weak D match, TRBD1 (5 bases). CDR1 is GTSNPN, CDR2 SVGIG, per germline (reference sequence). V lost 2 bases and J 3 bases, leaving 13 bases between the germline ends. CDR3 length: 14 amino acids. The CDR3 nucleotides read TGTGCCTGGAGTTTAGGGGATCGGGACACTGAAGCTTTCTTT. Its translation is CAWSLGDRDTEAFF.

The chain links TRBV5-1 to TRBJ2-7, with D possibly TRBD1 on 6 matching bases. Per the germline V gene, CDR1 is SGHRS and CDR2 is YFSETQ. This CDR3 is built from 11 residues. CDR3 coding DNA: TGCGCGACCAAGGGGGAGTACGAGCAGTACTTC. Translation: CATKGEYEQYF.

This clone has only one observation. The CDR3 is CASSLAGGQETQYF. The CDR3 DNA sequence: TGTGCCAGCAGCTTAGCGGGGGGGCAAGAGACCCAGTACTTC. The chain has TRBV7-8 and TRBJ2-5, with 7 nucleotides matching TRBD2. Germline trimming cut 0 bases from V and 2 bases from J; bases unmatched to any gene: 0. The CDR3 runs to 14 residues. The germline CDR1 and CDR2 sequences are SGHVS and FQNEAQ.

This clone was seen only a few times. The chain recombines TRBV30 with TRBJ1-6; no clear D gene. The V gene's germline CDR1 is GTSNPN and CDR2 SVGIG (reference sequence). The CDR3 is 13 amino acids. Trimming took off 2 bases at V and 7 bases at J, with 9 bases between the two ends. The CDR3 DNA follows: TGTGCCTGGAGTCCCATGAGGAATTCACCCCTCCACTTT. Amino acids: CAWSPMRNSPLHF.

V and J are TRBV28 and TRBJ1-2; D not resolved. Germline CDR1 MDHEN, CDR2 SYDVKM. The CDR3 contains 12 residues. V lost 9 bases and J lost 5, with 13 bases in between. The DNA of the CDR3 is TGTGCCAGTTCCAAGAACATATATGGCTACACCTTC. Protein sequence: CASSKNIYGYTF.

The chain recombines TRBV27 with TRBJ2-3; D possibly corresponds to TRBD2 (6 bases). There are 16 residues in the CDR3. Germline assignment: CDR1 MNHEY and CDR2 SMNVEV (reference sequence). With 8 bases removed from V and 4 bases from J, the gap between germline ends came to 22 bases. In DNA form, the CDR3 reads TGTGCCAGCGAGAATAAGGGCGGGGTGGGGGCAGATACGCAGTATTTT. This translates into CASENKGGVGADTQYF.

The rearrangement links TRBV5-4 to TRBJ2-3; 10 bases map to TRBD2. Germline V gene sequence: CDR1 SGHNT, CDR2 YYREEE (reference sequence). Unmatched junction bases numbered 3, after V lost 3 bases and J lost 5 bases. The CDR3 sequence is 14 residues long. The CDR3 bases are TGTGCCAGCAGCTCCGAGCGGGGGGGAGATACGCAGTATTTT. Its protein product is CASSSERGGDTQYF.

The gene calls are TRBV28 and TRBJ1-1; unclear D gene. Trimming shortened V by 2 bases and J by 2 bases, and 3 bases separated the two germline ends. The CDR3 consists of 12 residues. In germline, CDR1 is MDHEN, CDR2 SYDVKM. CDR3 sequence (DNA): TGTGCCAGCAGTTTAACTAACACTGAAGCTTTCTTT. Encoded protein: CASSLTNTEAFF.